The 32 T cell receptor beta chains presented below share a single source sample, sequenced in a study of vaccination effects on CD4 cells after COVID-19. Which antigens these TCRs recognize remains unknown. Repertoires were generated with immunoSEQ multiplex PCR, while TCRdb's copy carries only in-frame clones and drops some. Of tens of thousands of clones detected, about 74% appear once; the ten largest clones hold less than 3.5%. CD4+ T cells specific for antigen were expanded with viral peptide pools by the ViraFEST assay before sequencing. It was after 10 days of culture that CD4+ T cells were isolated. The vaccine recipients had no prior SARS-CoV-2 infection, with negative nucleocapsid antibodies. Sequencing used CD4+ T cells from PBMCs cultured with SARS-CoV-2 spike peptides, obtained before COVID-19 vaccination. The receptors originated from a human donor who received a COVID-19 vaccine.

The J gene is TRBJ2-7, the V gene TRBV2, with TRBD2 identical over 11 bases. Germline CDR1 reads SNHLY; CDR2 reads FYNNEI. This CDR3 is 18 amino acids long. Unmatched junction bases numbered 12, after V lost 0 bases and J lost 5 bases. CDR3 protein: CASSEAELAGDLRDEQYF. The CDR3 DNA reads as TGTGCCAGCAGTGAAGCGGAACTAGCGGGGGACCTCAGGGACGAGCAGTACTTC.

The rearrangement joins TRBV19 to TRBJ1-5; D gene unclear. V was cut by 3 bases and J by 2 bases, with 5 bases left in between. Germline CDR1 LNHDA, CDR2 SQIVND (reference sequence). The CDR3 has 13 amino acids. The CDR3 DNA is TGTGCCAGTAGTATTAAGGGCAATCAGCCCCAGCATTTT. Its protein is CASSIKGNQPQHF.

The genes are TRBV5-5 and TRBJ1-1; no reliable D call. The length of the CDR3 is 13 residues. Germline V gene sequence: CDR1 SGHKS, CDR2 YYEKEE (reference sequence). V was trimmed by 0 bases and J by 4 bases, leaving 7 bases between them. DNA for the CDR3: TGTGCCAGCAGCTTGGCCCCCAGCACTGAAGCTTTCTTT. Translation gives CASSLAPSTEAFF.

This chain links TRBV20-1 with TRBJ2-3, with 10 bases matching TRBD2. With 3 bases clipped from V and 0 bases from J, the junction kept 3 bases outside the gene matches. CDR1 is DFQATT and CDR2 is SNEGSKA in the germline V gene (reference sequence). The length of the CDR3 is 15 residues. The CDR3 sequence is CSASASGGSTDTQYF. The CDR3 DNA follows: TGCAGTGCTAGTGCTAGCGGGGGTAGCACAGATACGCAGTATTTT.

V gene TRBV2 combines with J gene TRBJ1-6; no clear D. Deletions cut 1 base from V and 7 bases from J, with 11 bases between. CDR1 is SNHLY and CDR2 is FYNNEI in the germline V gene. This CDR3 region has 15 residues. CDR3 amino acids: CASSEVRARNSPLHF. Here the CDR3 DNA reads TGTGCCAGCAGTGAAGTGAGGGCACGCAATTCACCCCTCCACTTT.

The gene calls are TRBV5-4 and TRBJ2-2, with unresolved D. Trimming took 6 bases from V and 3 from J, leaving 6 bases between them. Per germline, CDR1 SGHNT and CDR2 YYREEE (reference sequence). This CDR3 has 12 residues. The CDR3 here is CASNWDTGELFF. Written as DNA, the CDR3 is TGTGCCAGCAATTGGGACACCGGGGAGCTGTTTTTT. The full variable domain, completed using reference TRBV5-4 and TRBJ2-2, is ETGVTQSPTHLIKTRGQQVTLRCSSQSGHNTVSWYQQALGQGPQFIFQYYREEENGRGNFPPRFSGLQFPNYSSELNVNALELDDSALYLCASNWDTGELFFGEGSRLTVL.

The chain combines TRBV12-3 or TRBV12-4 with TRBJ1-2, with 7 bases aligning to TRBD1. CDR3 length: 13 amino acids. Trimming removed 4 bases from V and 8 bases from J; junction bases left unmatched: 7. CDR3: CASSSGQAGGYTF. CDR3 nucleotides: TGTGCCAGCAGTTCCGGACAGGCGGGAGGCTACACCTTC.

The sample holds a few counts of this clone. V gene TRBV20-1 combines with J gene TRBJ2-3, with 8 nucleotides matching TRBD2. Losses at the gene ends were 3 bases for V and 6 bases for J; bases not matched to a gene: 11. The CDR3 loop spans 15 amino acids. Germline loops: CDR1 DFQATT, CDR2 SNEGSKA (reference sequence). CDR3 loop: CSASRPAGVGDTQYF. CDR3 nucleotides: TGCAGTGCTAGTAGGCCAGCGGGAGTCGGGGATACGCAGTATTTT.

The genes are TRBV2 and TRBJ2-7; D is undetermined. Deletions cut 1 base from V and 7 bases from J, with 8 bases between. The CDR3 has 12 amino acids. Per germline, CDR1 SNHLY and CDR2 FYNNEI. CDR3 sequence: CASSEDDLEQYF. In nucleotides, the CDR3 is TGTGCCAGCAGTGAAGACGATTTGGAGCAGTACTTC.

The chain employs TRBV7-6 and TRBJ2-2; TRBD1 matches 7 bases. The CDR3 loop spans 16 amino acids. Germline-derived CDR1 and CDR2 are SGHVS and FNYEAQ. V was pared by 6 bases and J by 2 bases, with 9 bases of the junction left unmatched. CDR3 DNA sequence: TGTGCCAGCAGAAGACCGGGACAGCTAAACACCGGGGAGCTGTTTTTT. Its protein is CASRRPGQLNTGELFF.

The chain combines TRBV7-2 with TRBJ1-4, with 7 bases lining up with TRBD1. Trimming removed 1 base from V and 7 bases from J; junction bases left unmatched: 6. The CDR3 consists of 15 residues. CDR1 is SGHTA, CDR2 FQGNSA, per germline. CDR3 nucleotide sequence: TGTGCCAGCAGCTTAGAGAACAGGGGTCTTGAAAAACTGTTTTTT. It specifies CASSLENRGLEKLFF.

The chain combines TRBV5-1 with TRBJ2-7, with D uncertain. This CDR3 has 18 amino acids. Germline CDR1 reads SGHRS; CDR2 reads YFSETQ. V lost 3 bases, J lost 0 bases, and 22 bases lay in between. This chain's CDR3 is CASSSPTGLGFSSYEQYF. The DNA of the CDR3 is TGCGCCAGCAGCTCGCCCACCGGTTTGGGGTTCAGCTCCTACGAGCAGTACTTC.

The chain carries TRBV6-5 and TRBJ1-5; TRBD1 matches at 9 bases. The V and J ends lost 5 bases and 7 bases, in that order; junction bases with no gene match: 9. The CDR3 is 15 residues long. Germline lookup yields CDR1 MNHEY and CDR2 SVGAGI. This CDR3 is CASSPSWTGEQPQHF. The CDR3 region has the DNA TGTGCCAGCAGTCCATCCTGGACAGGGGAGCAGCCCCAGCATTTT.

The gene calls are TRBV9 and TRBJ2-7; D not resolved. Between the trimmed V and J ends, which lost 0 bases and 4 bases, there was a span of 8 bases. The CDR3 consists of 13 residues. Germline V gene data show CDR1 as SGDLS and CDR2 as YYNGEE. The CDR3 sequence is CASSVAIGYEQYF. CDR3 bases: TGTGCCAGCAGCGTAGCTATCGGTTACGAGCAGTACTTC.

V is TRBV2 and J is TRBJ1-5; D possibly corresponds to TRBD1 (5 bases). Germline-derived CDR1 and CDR2 are SNHLY and FYNNEI. V shed 8 bases and J shed 5 bases, with 13 bases lying between them. This CDR3 spans 13 amino acids. CDR3 amino acids: CASGRRDHQPQHF. The DNA for the CDR3 is TGTGCCAGCGGCCGTAGGGACCATCAGCCCCAGCATTTT.

The J gene is TRBJ1-1, the V gene TRBV19; weak D call: TRBD1 (6 bases). The CDR3 is made up of 15 amino acids. Trimming stripped 6 bases from V and 1 base from J, with 15 bases between. From germline, CDR1 is LNHDA and CDR2 SQIVND (reference sequence). DNA for the CDR3: TGTGCCAGTAGCTACAGGGCGAGGAGGAACACTGAAGCTTTCTTT. Translated: CASSYRARRNTEAFF. Looking up the rest from reference TRBV19 and TRBJ1-1 gives the full variable domain: DGGITQSPKYLFRKEGQNVTLSCEQNLNHDAMYWYRQDPGQGLRLIYYSQIVNDFQKGDIAEGYSVSREKKESFPLTVTSAQKNPTAFYLCASSYRARRNTEAFFGQGTRLTVV.

This clone was seen just once. The gene calls are TRBV7-9 and TRBJ2-3, with 9 bases identical to TRBD1. Looked up from germline, CDR1 is SEHNR and CDR2 is FQNEAQ (reference sequence). V lost 5 bases to trimming and J lost 0 bases; unmatched junction nucleotides: 6. The length of the CDR3 is 16 residues. CDR3 residues: CASSLTGGRSTDTQYF. In nucleotides, the CDR3 is TGTGCCAGCAGCCTCACAGGGGGCAGAAGCACAGATACGCAGTATTTT.

This chain joins TRBV6-4 and TRBJ1-1, with no clear D. V was clipped by 4 bases and J by 5 bases, with 17 bases between them. CDR1 is MRHNA and CDR2 is SNTAGT in the germline V gene. CDR3 length: 15 residues. CDR3 nucleotides: TGTGCCAGCAGTGCCCACAGTGCTGTAAGAACTGAAGCTTTCTTT. This translates into CASSAHSAVRTEAFF.

There are a few counts of this clone. The V gene is TRBV19, the J gene TRBJ1-2; D uncertain. The CDR3 length is 12 residues. Per the germline V gene, CDR1 is LNHDA and CDR2 is SQIVND (reference sequence). The V end lost 7 bases, the J end lost 5 bases, and 11 bases lay between the germline ends. DNA of the CDR3: TGTGCCAGTAAAGAGGGAGGGTATGGCTACACCTTC. The encoded protein is CASKEGGYGYTF.

The CDR3 coding sequence is TGTGCCAGCAGCCAAGATCCTGTACTTCTAGCGGGACCGAAGGATGAGCAGTTCTTC. The encoded protein is CASSQDPVLLAGPKDEQFF. The J gene is TRBJ2-1, the V gene TRBV3-1 (or the pseudogene TRBV3-2), with TRBD2 matching 9 bases. The J segment lost 8 bases and the V segment lost 0 bases, leaving 17 bases of the junction unmatched. The CDR3 contains 19 residues. Looked up from germline, CDR1 is LGHDT and CDR2 is YNNKEL (reference sequence).

The table lists this clone with a few counts. The genes are TRBV13 and TRBJ1-6; TRBD1 aligns across 8 bases. The CDR3 totals 15 residues. The germline gives CDR1 PRHDT, CDR2 FYEKMQ (reference sequence). The J segment lost 7 bases and the V segment lost 4 bases, leaving 6 bases of the junction unmatched. The CDR3 sequence is CASSSGTGWNSPLHF. CDR3 DNA sequence: TGTGCCAGCAGCTCAGGGACAGGATGGAATTCACCCCTCCACTTT.

The chain has TRBV28 and TRBJ2-2; D gene ambiguous. The CDR3 is 15 amino acids. Germline V lookup: CDR1 MDHEN, CDR2 SYDVKM. V lost 5 bases and J 0 bases, leaving 10 bases between the germline ends. DNA for the CDR3: TGTGCCAGCAGTCCGCGTTTGGCGAACACCGGGGAGCTGTTTTTT. It is translated as CASSPRLANTGELFF.

V usage is TRBV29-1 and J usage is TRBJ2-6; D is unresolved. CDR3 size: 11 residues. Trimming cost V 6 bases and J 12 bases, with 12 bases left between them. Per germline, CDR1 SQVTM and CDR2 ANQGSEA. The CDR3 nucleotides are TGCAGCGTCGGAGAGTATGGCGTCCTGACTTTC. Protein sequence: CSVGEYGVLTF.

The rearrangement joins TRBV5-1 to TRBJ1-2; a weak D match, TRBD1 (6 bases). The germline CDR1 and CDR2 sequences are SGHRS and YFSETQ. V lost 3 bases and J lost 7, with 19 bases in between. CDR3 size: 15 residues. CDR3 sequence: CASSSTTPGAGGYTF. The CDR3 DNA sequence: TGCGCCAGCAGCTCTACTACGCCAGGGGCTGGTGGCTACACCTTC.

In DNA form, the CDR3 reads TGTGCCAGCAGCTTTAATGTACTAGCGATCTACACAGATACGCAGTATTTT. Translated: CASSFNVLAIYTDTQYF. This chain uses TRBV5-5 with TRBJ2-3; 7 nucleotides agree with TRBD2. CDR1 is SGHKS, CDR2 YYEKEE, per germline (reference sequence). The junction had 11 bases not matched to a gene; V was cut back by 2 bases and J by 2 bases. The CDR3 length is 17 residues.

This clone was seen more than once but under ten times. The rearrangement joins TRBV4-1 to TRBJ2-3; D ambiguous. The germline V gene encodes CDR1 MGHRA and CDR2 YSYEKL. V dropped 4 bases and J dropped 6 bases, with 8 bases sitting between them. The CDR3 contains 12 residues. The CDR3 sequence: CASSLIRDTQYF. CDR3 sequence (DNA): TGCGCCAGCAGCCTTATAAGGGATACGCAGTATTTT.

The rearrangement joins TRBV4-2 to TRBJ2-5; 9 positions match TRBD2. The germline V gene encodes CDR1 LGHNA and CDR2 YNFKEQ. The CDR3 covers 15 residues. The V and J ends lost 6 bases and 1 base, in that order; junction bases with no gene match: 6. The CDR3 bases are TGTGCCAGCAGTCTGAAAGCGGGGGGCCAAGAGACCCAGTACTTC. This gives the protein CASSLKAGGQETQYF.

The chain uses TRBV6-5 and TRBJ1-2; D gene uncertain. V lost 4 bases and J lost 5, with 20 bases in between. Germline V gene lookup returns CDR1 MNHEY and CDR2 SVGAGI. The CDR3 consists of 16 residues. CDR3 DNA sequence: TGTGCCAGCAGTTTAACTTTGCCAGCCGTTGGGTATGGCTACACCTTC. Translated: CASSLTLPAVGYGYTF.

The table lists this clone with a count of one. The CDR3 region is CASSLGFESNNEQFF. CDR3 in DNA: TGTGCCAGCAGCTTAGGATTCGAGAGCAACAATGAGCAGTTCTTC. The rearrangement links TRBV11-3 to TRBJ2-1; D remains ambiguous. Germline V gene lookup returns CDR1 SGHNT and CDR2 YENEEA. Trimming pared 1 base from V and 5 bases from J, leaving 12 bases between. CDR3 length: 15 residues.

Relative to its sample, this clone is medium-sized. The V gene is TRBV2, the J gene TRBJ1-2; 9 positions agree with TRBD1. This CDR3 comprises 14 residues. From germline, CDR1 is SNHLY and CDR2 FYNNEI. Trimming at V came to 6 bases and at J to 3 bases, leaving 5 bases not matched to a gene. CDR3 sequence reads: CASRADRGYYGYTF. As DNA, the CDR3 is TGTGCCAGCAGGGCCGACAGGGGGTACTATGGCTACACCTTC.

This sequence joins TRBV11-2 and TRBJ2-7, with 15 bases fitting TRBD2. CDR3 size: 15 residues. CDR1 is SGHAT and CDR2 is FQNNGV in the germline V gene. With V trimmed by 6 bases and J by 8 bases, 8 bases remained unmatched. The chain's CDR3 is CASSPGTSGGTKQYF. In DNA, the CDR3 is TGTGCCAGCAGTCCCGGGACTAGCGGGGGGACTAAGCAGTACTTC.

The chain joins TRBV10-2 to TRBJ1-5; no clear D gene. V was trimmed by 6 bases and J by 6 bases, leaving 15 bases between them. The CDR3 consists of 14 residues. Germline V gene lookup returns CDR1 WSHSY and CDR2 SAAADI. CDR3 region: CASRMSLESQPQHF. CDR3 nucleotides: TGCGCCAGCAGGATGAGCCTGGAGAGTCAGCCCCAGCATTTT.